This entry describes one T cell receptor (beta chain). Its specificity is not known. Treatment noted: roughly 10-day PBMC culture with coronavirus spike peptide pools or control peptides (ViraFEST assay). The sample belongs to a study of vaccination and CD4 T cells after COVID-19. Sequence data for DNA of cultured CD4+ T cells were generated by the Oncomine TCR Beta short-read assay. One entry per CDR3 protein, called by TCRdb with MiXCR from the PCR reads. The sample shows 20,000 or so distinct CDR3 sequences, around 28% of them seen only once. V lost 11 bases and J 0 bases, leaving 14 bases between the germline ends. Germline-derived CDR1 and CDR2 are MNHEY and SMNVEV (reference sequence). The CDR3 has 15 residues.

The sample consisted of cultured CD4+ T cells from blood. The source of this sequence is a human donor with COVID-19. The gene calls are TRBV27 and TRBJ2-6, with D perhaps given as TRBD1 or TRBD2 (5 bases each). The CDR3 nucleotides are TGTGCCGTGCGAGGGGTCCTCTCTGGGGCCAACGTCCTGACTTTC. Its protein product is CAVRGVLSGANVLTF.